These 11 T cell receptor beta chains were sequenced from one sample in a study of regulatory T cells in long-lasting Graves disease. HTBI primers from iRepertoire and Arm-PCR of CDR3 regions yielded the TCR beta libraries. TCRdb re-called the multiplex PCR reads through MiXCR, storing one row per CDR3 protein. Of a few hundred thousand distinct CDR3 sequences detected, roughly 23% appear once; the ten largest clones hold roughly an eighth. Specified time point: persistent/refractory GD, antithyroid drugs over 5 years with positive TRAb. After RNA was extracted from PBMCs, the TCR library was made from it. Source: peripheral blood mononuclear cells (PBMCs), taken when the disease was refractory, from a patient treated with antithyroid drugs. These receptors originate from a female donor with Graves disease.

This clonotype was detected many times. J is TRBJ1-6 and V is TRBV11-2; D is perhaps TRBD1 (5 bases). This CDR3 region has 16 residues. V lost 5 bases to trimming and J lost 3 bases, with 14 bases between them. Germline CDR1 is SGHAT and CDR2 is FQNNGV. The CDR3, as DNA: TGTGCCAGCAGCCGGTGGGGGGAAGACTATAATTCACCCCTCCACTTT. Translation gives CASSRWGEDYNSPLHF.

This clonotype appeared a single time. The genes are TRBV5-6 and TRBJ2-7; 7 nucleotides match TRBD1. The germline V gene encodes CDR1 SGHDT and CDR2 YYEEEE. The CDR3 loop spans 15 amino acids. J lost 0 bases, V lost 4 bases, and 7 bases had no gene match. The CDR3 protein is CASSRRWDSSYEQYF. The DNA for the CDR3 is TGTGCCAGCAGCCGTAGGTGGGACAGCTCCTACGAGCAGTACTTC.

A single count supports this clonotype. A far larger clone is just one base off, so this is likely a read error. The genes are TRBV2 and TRBJ2-4, with 9 nucleotides matching TRBD1. The J call may be mistaken, given a closer DNA end match to TRBJ2-5. The CDR3 sequence is 15 residues long. CDR1 and CDR2 from the germline V gene are SNHLY and FYNNEI. CDR3 coding DNA: TGTGCCGGCACCCGGGGAGGGACAGGGAGGAAGACCCAGTACTTC. Protein sequence: CAGTRGGTGRKTQYF.

The chain has TRBV29-1 and TRBJ1-2, with TRBD1 as a possible D gene (6 bases). Deletions cut 3 bases from V and 2 bases from J, with 7 bases between. Per germline, CDR1 SQVTM and CDR2 ANQGSEA. CDR3 size: 12 residues. This chain's CDR3 is CSVDQGNYGYTF. The CDR3 region has the DNA TGCAGCGTTGACCAGGGGAACTATGGCTACACCTTC.

With regard to this clonotype: Germline is not matched at one junction end, which may reflect a read error. The chain is built from TRBV2 and TRBJ2-5; D is possibly TRBD1 or TRBD2 (5 bases each). Germline loops: CDR1 SNHLY, CDR2 FYNNEI. The CDR3 length is 14 residues. As DNA, the CDR3 is TGTGCCAGCAGGGGGGACCCTGGCCGCGCGTCCGGGGTCTTC. Translating it yields CASRGDPGRASGVF. The variable domain in full, completed from reference TRBV2 and TRBJ2-5, reads EPEVTQTPSHQVTQMGQEVILRCVPISNHLYFYWYRQILGQKVEFLVSFYNNEISEKSEIFDDQFSVERPDGSNFTLKIRSTKLEDSAMYFCASRGDPGRASGVFGPGTRLLVL.

The chain has TRBV6-1 and TRBJ2-3; D is possibly TRBD1 (5 bases). Trimming removed 8 bases at V and 4 bases at J, with 16 bases between. In germline, CDR1 is MNHNS, CDR2 SASEGT. This CDR3 has 14 amino acids. In DNA form, the CDR3 reads TGTGCCAGCCACAGGTCGTCACTGGCAGATACGCAGTATTTT. Translating gives CASHRSSLADTQYF.

This clonotype was counted at least ten times. The chain has TRBV28 and TRBJ2-7; 7 bases match TRBD2. J gave up 3 bases and V 6 bases, and 14 bases lay outside the gene matches. Germline CDR1 is MDHEN and CDR2 is SYDVKM. The CDR3 loop spans 16 amino acids. DNA of the CDR3: TGTGCCAGCAGCCGCTTACGGTCTAGCGGATACTACGAGCAGTACTTC. It translates to CASSRLRSSGYYEQYF.

This clonotype has at least ten counts. The chain employs TRBV4-1 and TRBJ2-5, with 9 positions matching TRBD2. The CDR3 sequence is 14 residues long. The ends lost 5 bases at V and 4 bases at J; junction bases unmatched: 5. Germline values: CDR1 MGHRA, CDR2 YSYEKL. The CDR3: CASSIAGGIETQYF. The DNA of the CDR3 is TGCGCCAGCAGCATCGCGGGAGGGATAGAGACCCAGTACTTC.

The table lists this clonotype with many counts. The J gene is TRBJ2-3, the V gene TRBV9, with D perhaps matching TRBD1 or TRBD2 (5 bases each). From germline, CDR1 is SGDLS and CDR2 YYNGEE. The CDR3 runs to 15 residues. V was trimmed by 1 base and J by 2 bases, leaving 11 bases between them. The CDR3 protein is CASSVSGAITDTQYF. The CDR3 nucleotides read TGTGCCAGCAGCGTATCCGGGGCCATCACAGATACGCAGTATTTT.

As regards this clonotype: This clone may be a read error of a much larger clone one base away. The J gene is TRBJ2-2, the V gene TRBV5-1; D perhaps matches TRBD2 (5 bases). CDR3 size: 13 residues. Germline V gene sequence: CDR1 SGHRS, CDR2 YFSETQ. Here the CDR3 reads CASSSSYTGELLF. Here the CDR3 DNA reads TGCGCCAGCAGCTCTAGCTACACCGGGGAGCTGCTTTTT.

This clonotype was seen ten or more times. The chain links TRBV30 to TRBJ2-7; 8 bases map to TRBD1. V trimming: 5 bases; J trimming: 2 bases; junction bases outside the gene matches: 5. The CDR3 loop spans 13 amino acids. Germline-derived CDR1 and CDR2 are GTSNPN and SVGIG (reference sequence). DNA of the CDR3: TGTGCCTGGGGAAGACAGGGGCCCTACGAGCAGTACTTC. Translation gives CAWGRQGPYEQYF.